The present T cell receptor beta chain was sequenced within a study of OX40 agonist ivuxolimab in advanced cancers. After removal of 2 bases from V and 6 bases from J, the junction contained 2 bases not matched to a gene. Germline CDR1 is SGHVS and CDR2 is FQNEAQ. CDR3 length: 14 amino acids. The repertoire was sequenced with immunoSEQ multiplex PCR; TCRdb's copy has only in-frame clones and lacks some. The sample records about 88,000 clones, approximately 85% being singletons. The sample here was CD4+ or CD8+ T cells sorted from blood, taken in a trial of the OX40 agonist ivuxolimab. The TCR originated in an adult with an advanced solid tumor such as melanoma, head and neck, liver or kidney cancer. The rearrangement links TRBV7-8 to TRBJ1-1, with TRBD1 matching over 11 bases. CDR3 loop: CASSLTDRGPEAFF. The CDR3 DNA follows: TGTGCCAGCAGCTTAACGGACAGGGGGCCTGAAGCTTTCTTT.